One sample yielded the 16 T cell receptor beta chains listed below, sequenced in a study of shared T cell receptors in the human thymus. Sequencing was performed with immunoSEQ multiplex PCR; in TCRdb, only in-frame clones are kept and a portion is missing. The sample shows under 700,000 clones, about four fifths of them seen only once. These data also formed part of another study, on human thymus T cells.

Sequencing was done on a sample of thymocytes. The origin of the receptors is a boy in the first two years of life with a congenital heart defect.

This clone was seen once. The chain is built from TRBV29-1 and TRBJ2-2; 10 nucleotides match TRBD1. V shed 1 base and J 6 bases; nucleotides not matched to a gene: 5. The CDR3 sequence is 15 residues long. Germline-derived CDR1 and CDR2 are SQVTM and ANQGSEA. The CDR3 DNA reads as TGCAGCGTTGAAGGGACAGGGGGGAGAGCCGGGGAGCTGTTTTTT. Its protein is CSVEGTGGRAGELFF.

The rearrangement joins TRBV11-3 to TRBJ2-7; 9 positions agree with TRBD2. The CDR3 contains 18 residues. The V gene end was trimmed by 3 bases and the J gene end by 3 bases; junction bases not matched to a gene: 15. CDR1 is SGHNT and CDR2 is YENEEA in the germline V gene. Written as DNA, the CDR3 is TGTGCCAGCAGCTTCTCACATCTAAGCGGGAGGTTCATCTACGAGCAGTACTTC. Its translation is CASSFSHLSGRFIYEQYF.

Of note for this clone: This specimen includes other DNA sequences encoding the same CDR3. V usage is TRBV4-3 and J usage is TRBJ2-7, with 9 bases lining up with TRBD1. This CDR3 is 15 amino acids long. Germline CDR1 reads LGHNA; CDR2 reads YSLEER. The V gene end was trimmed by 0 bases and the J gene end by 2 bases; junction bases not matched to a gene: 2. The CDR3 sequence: CASSQEGTGTYEQYF. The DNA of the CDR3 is TGCGCCAGCAGCCAAGAGGGGACAGGGACCTACGAGCAGTACTTC.

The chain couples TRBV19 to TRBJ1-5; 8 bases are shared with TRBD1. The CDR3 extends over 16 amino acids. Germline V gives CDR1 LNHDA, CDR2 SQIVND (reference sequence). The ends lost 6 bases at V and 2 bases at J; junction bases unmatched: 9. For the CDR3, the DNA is TGTGCCAGTAGGAATCAGGGGGCGAGCGGCAATCAGCCCCAGCATTTT. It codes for CASRNQGASGNQPQHF.

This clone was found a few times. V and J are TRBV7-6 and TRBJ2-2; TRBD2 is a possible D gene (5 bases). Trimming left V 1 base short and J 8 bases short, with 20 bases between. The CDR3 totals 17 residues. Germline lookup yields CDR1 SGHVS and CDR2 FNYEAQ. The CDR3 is CASSLVQAATSSGELFF. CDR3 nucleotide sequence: TGTGCCAGCAGCTTAGTTCAAGCGGCAACATCCTCGGGGGAGCTGTTTTTT.

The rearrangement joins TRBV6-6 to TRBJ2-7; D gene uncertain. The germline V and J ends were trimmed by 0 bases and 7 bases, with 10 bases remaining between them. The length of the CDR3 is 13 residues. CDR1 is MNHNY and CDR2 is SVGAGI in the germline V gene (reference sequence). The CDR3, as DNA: TGTGCCAGCAGTTACTCCCGGGTATATGAGCAGTACTTC. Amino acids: CASSYSRVYEQYF.

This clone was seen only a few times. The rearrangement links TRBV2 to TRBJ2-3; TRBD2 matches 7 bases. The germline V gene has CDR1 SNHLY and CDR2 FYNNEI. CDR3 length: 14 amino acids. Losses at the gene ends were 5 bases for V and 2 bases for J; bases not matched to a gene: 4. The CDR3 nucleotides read TGTGCCAGCAGTAGCGGGAACCACACAGATACGCAGTATTTT. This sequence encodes CASSSGNHTDTQYF.

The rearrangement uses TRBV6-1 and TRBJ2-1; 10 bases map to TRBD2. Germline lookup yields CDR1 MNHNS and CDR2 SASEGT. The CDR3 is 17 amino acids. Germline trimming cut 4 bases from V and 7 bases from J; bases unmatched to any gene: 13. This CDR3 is CASSAPGLALSGNEQFF. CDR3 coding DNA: TGTGCCAGCAGTGCTCCGGGACTAGCGTTGTCAGGGAATGAGCAGTTCTTC.

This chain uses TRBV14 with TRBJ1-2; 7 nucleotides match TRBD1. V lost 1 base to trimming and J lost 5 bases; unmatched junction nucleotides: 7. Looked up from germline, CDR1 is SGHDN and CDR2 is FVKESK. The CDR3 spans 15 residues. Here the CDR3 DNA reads TGTGCCAGCAGCCAAGTCGAGGGGGCGAAATATGGCTACACCTTC. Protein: CASSQVEGAKYGYTF.

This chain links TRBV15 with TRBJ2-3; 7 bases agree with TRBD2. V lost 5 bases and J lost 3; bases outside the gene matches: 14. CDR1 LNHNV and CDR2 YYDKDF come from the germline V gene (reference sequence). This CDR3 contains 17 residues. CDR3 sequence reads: CATSPAQGLSPTDTQYF. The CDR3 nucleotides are TGTGCCACCAGCCCAGCCCAGGGACTAAGTCCGACAGATACGCAGTATTTT.

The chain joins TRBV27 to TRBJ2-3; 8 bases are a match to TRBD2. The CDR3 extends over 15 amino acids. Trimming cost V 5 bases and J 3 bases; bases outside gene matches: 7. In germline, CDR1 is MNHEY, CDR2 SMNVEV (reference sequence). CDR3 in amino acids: CASSPQSGGTDTQYF. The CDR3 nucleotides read TGTGCCAGCAGTCCCCAGTCGGGAGGGACAGATACGCAGTATTTT.

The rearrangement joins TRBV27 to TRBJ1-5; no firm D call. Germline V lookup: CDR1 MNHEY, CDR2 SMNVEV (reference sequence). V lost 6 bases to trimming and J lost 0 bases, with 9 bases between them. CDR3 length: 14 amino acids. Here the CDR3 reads CASSHGNSNQPQHF. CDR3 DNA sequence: TGTGCCAGCAGCCACGGGAATAGCAATCAGCCCCAGCATTTT.

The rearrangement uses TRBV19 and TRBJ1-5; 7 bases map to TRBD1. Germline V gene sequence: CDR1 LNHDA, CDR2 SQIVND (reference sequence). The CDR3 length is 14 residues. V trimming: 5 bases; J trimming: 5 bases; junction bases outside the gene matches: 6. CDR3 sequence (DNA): TGTGCCAGTAGTTCCGACAGGGTTTATCAGCCCCAGCATTTT. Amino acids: CASSSDRVYQPQHF.

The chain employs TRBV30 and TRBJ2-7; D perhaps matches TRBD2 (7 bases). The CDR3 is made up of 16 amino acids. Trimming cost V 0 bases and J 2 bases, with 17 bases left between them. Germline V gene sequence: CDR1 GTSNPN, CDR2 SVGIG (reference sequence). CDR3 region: CAWSVRAGASTYEQYF. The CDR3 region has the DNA TGTGCCTGGAGTGTACGGGCGGGGGCCTCTACCTACGAGCAGTACTTC.

The CDR3 DNA follows: TGTGCCAGCTCACAGCGGACAGGGGTGGAAGCTTTCTTT. This sequence encodes CASSQRTGVEAFF. This chain connects TRBV18 to TRBJ1-1, with 9 bases that match TRBD1. CDR3 length: 13 amino acids. CDR1 and CDR2 from the germline V gene are KGHSH and LQKENI. V shed 4 bases and J 8 bases; nucleotides not matched to a gene: 5. Variable domain in full (rest from reference TRBV18 and TRBJ1-1): NAGVMQNPRHLVRRRGQEARLRCSPMKGHSHVYWYRQLPEEGLKFMVYLQKENIIDESGMPKERFSAEFPKEGPSILRIQQVVRGDSAAYFCASSQRTGVEAFFGQGTRLTVV.

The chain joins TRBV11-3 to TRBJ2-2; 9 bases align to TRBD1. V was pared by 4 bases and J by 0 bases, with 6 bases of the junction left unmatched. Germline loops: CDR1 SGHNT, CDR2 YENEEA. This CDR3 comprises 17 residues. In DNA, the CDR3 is TGTGCCAGCAGCTACCGGGACAGGGAGCCGAACACCGGGGAGCTGTTTTTT. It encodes CASSYRDREPNTGELFF.